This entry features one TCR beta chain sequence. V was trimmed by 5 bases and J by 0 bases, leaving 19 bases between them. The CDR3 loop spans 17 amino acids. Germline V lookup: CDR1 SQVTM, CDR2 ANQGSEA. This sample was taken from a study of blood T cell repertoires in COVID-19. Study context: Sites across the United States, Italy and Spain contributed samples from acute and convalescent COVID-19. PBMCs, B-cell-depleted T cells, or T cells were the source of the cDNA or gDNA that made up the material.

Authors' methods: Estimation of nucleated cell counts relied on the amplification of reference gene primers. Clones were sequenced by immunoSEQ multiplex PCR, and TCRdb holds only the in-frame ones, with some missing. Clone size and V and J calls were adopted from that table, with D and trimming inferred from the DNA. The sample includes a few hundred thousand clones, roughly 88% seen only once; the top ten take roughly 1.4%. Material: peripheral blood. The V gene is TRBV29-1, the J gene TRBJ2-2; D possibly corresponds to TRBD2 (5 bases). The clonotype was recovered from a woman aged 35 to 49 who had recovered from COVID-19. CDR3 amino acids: CSVQIGLSLANTGELFF. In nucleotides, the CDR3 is TGCAGCGTTCAAATCGGACTTAGCCTTGCGAACACCGGGGAGCTGTTTTTT.